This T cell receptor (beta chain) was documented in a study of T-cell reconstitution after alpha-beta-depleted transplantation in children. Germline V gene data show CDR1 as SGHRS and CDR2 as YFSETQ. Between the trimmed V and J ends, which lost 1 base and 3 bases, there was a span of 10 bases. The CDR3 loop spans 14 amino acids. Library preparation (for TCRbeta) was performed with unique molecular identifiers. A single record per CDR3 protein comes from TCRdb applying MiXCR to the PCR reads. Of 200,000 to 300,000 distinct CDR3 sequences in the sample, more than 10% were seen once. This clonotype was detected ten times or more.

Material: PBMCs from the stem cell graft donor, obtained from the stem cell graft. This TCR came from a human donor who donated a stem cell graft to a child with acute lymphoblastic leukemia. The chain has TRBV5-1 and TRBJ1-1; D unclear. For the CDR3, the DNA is TGCGCCAGCAGCTTGTCGGGTGGGGACACTGAAGCTTTCTTT. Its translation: CASSLSGGDTEAFF. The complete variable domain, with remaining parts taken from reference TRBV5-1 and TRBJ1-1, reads KAGVTQTPRYLIKTRGQQVTLSCSPISGHRSVSWYQQTPGQGLQFLFEYFSETQRNKGNFPGRFSGRQFSNSRSEMNVSTLELGDSALYLCASSLSGGDTEAFFGQGTRLTVV.